This T cell receptor (beta chain) came from a study of cytotoxic CD8 clonotypes in ibrutinib-treated CLL. Worth noting for this clone: Its antigen is still unknown.

The protocol was immunoSEQ multiplex PCR, while the TCRdb copy is restricted to in-frame clones and leaves out a portion. In the table there are some 300,000 clones, just under 80% of which are singletons. Study observations and caveats: A rise in clonality was seen at ibrutinib response, and a fall back toward baseline was seen at progression.

This receptor was identified in a human donor with chronic lymphocytic leukemia. Sequences were derived from PBMCs, sampled before ibrutinib treatment.

The CDR3 region has the DNA TGTGCCAGCAGCTTAGGTCGGGAGAGGGAGACCCAGTACTTC. Encoded protein: CASSLGRERETQYF. The chain has TRBV7-8 and TRBJ2-5; weak D call: TRBD2 (6 bases). The germline gives CDR1 SGHVS, CDR2 FQNEAQ. V was cut by 1 base and J by 5 bases, with 11 bases left in between. This CDR3 spans 14 amino acids.